The text below deals with one T cell receptor (beta chain). This clonotype was detected many times. The antigen this receptor binds is unknown. Base qualities are not provided; no much larger clone lies one nucleotide away. TCR alpha and beta CDR3 regions were amplified with the iRepertoire nested amplicon-rescue multiplex PCR (arm-PCR) platform from RNA. One-step reverse transcription and amplification used roughly 90-400 ng of tissue mRNA or PBMC total RNA as input. After bead purification, a secondary multiplex PCR added Illumina adapters, and libraries were gel-purified between 200 and 400 bp. The libraries contained internal 6-nucleotide barcodes that were used for demultiplexing. Sequencing of libraries was performed on an Illumina MiSeq with 2x220 or 2x250 nucleotide paired-end reads. The source study handled its data this way. FLASH 1.2.11 was used to merge paired reads, and BWA-MEM then aligned the reads to the GRCh37 human genome before TRA and TRB reads were extracted. An IMGT-derived reference of cassette sequences and CDR3 motifs, with pseudogenes included, was used for V and J assignment. Reads were translated in three frames, and productive CDR3s were defined as those with a C...FGXG motif and no stop codons. Unique combinations of V-J cassette pair and CDR3 amino acid sequence were defined as clonotypes. Hamming distance filtering was applied to reads, with thresholds set by the sequence error rate of each sample in mapped regions. In TCRdb, the public reads were trimmed at Q25 with fastp and aligned with MiXCR, with productive beta chains retained. Every entry covers one CDR3 protein and lists the most common genes and DNA from its rows. TCRdb, rather than the study authors, made the V and J calls. The sample contains fewer than 500,000 distinct CDR3 sequences, about 40% of them found a single time. About 11% of the sample goes to the ten largest clones.

This record comes from a study of glioma-infiltrating T cells listed by TCRdb under 2016. The study in broad terms: Low-grade gliomas were WHO grade II oligodendrogliomas or astrocytomas, and glioblastomas were WHO grade IV tumors sampled at initial rather than recurrent diagnosis. The sequencing target for blood libraries was about 4- to 11-fold coverage of about 960,000 peripheral T cells. Each tissue-infiltrating repertoire was compared with the same patient's peripheral blood repertoire to measure divergence between tissue and blood T-cell populations. Before surgery, glioma patients were given dexamethasone for six or fewer days. The paired cohort was made up of three low-grade glioma patients, several primary glioblastoma patients and three non-glioma patients who contributed non-neoplastic brain tissue. Sequencing of TCR alpha- and beta-chain repertoires was performed on glioma tissue, on non-neoplastic brain tissue, and on matched peripheral blood mononuclear cells.

V loses 0 bases of germline sequence and J loses 5 bases, and the interval between the two ends is 16 bases. There are 16 amino acids in the CDR3, from cysteine to phenylalanine inclusive. The kept DNA is CDR3 alone, 48 bases in frame from the first base. The germline V gene (reference sequence) sets CDR1 to MNHEY and CDR2 to SMNVEV. Immediately after resection, surgical brain or tumor specimens were cryofrozen in liquid nitrogen, and peripheral blood cells were collected at the same time. Summary of the overall study and its limitations: Patients with low tissue-blood divergence were marked by a signature set of shared blood CDR3 motifs, and this signature set was depleted in highly divergent patients. Tissue and blood shared very few CDR3 sequences, a result attributed to high CDR3 diversity and limited sampling. VJ-independent divergence between tissue and blood was lower than expected in non-neoplastic patients but higher than expected in all gliomas, particularly low-grade gliomas. Small numbers underpinned the group comparisons: under ten glioblastoma patients, three low-grade glioma patients and three non-neoplastic patients.

The sequenced sample consisted of glioma tissue, nonneoplastic brain tissue, or PBMCs (not recorded which). The rearranged chain carries TRBV27 and TRBJ1-2, with TRBD1 perhaps the D gene, on 5 matching bases. This receptor was obtained from a human donor with low-grade glioma or glioblastoma, undergoing nonglioma brain surgery, or in good health (not recorded which). The sequence in DNA is TGTGCCAGCAGTTTATCGGGACGGGTTACGGGATATGGCTACACCTTC. Translated, it reads CASSLSGRVTGYGYTF.